The T cell receptor (beta chain) described here comes from a study of monozygotic twins with inflammatory bowel disease. General study findings and limits: Healthy twins shared more clonotypes with others than IBD patients, most markedly active ones. A single strong clonotype or signal linked to IBD was not supported. Similarity of repertoires did not differ between concordant and discordant twins, possibly from limited power.

There are 15 residues in the CDR3. TCRdb re-analyzed the 5' RACE reads; it lists each CDR3 protein once, without DNA. The sample data list more than 350,000 distinct CDR3 sequences. As to this clonotype: Its specificity is not known.

Every single donor had an approximately 2.3 ml blood sample drawn. The chain joins TRBV12-3 or TRBV12-4 to TRBJ2-7; lacking DNA, the TRBD2 call made by TCRdb goes unchecked. Sequencing was carried out using blood. The origin of this receptor is a human donor with ulcerative colitis or Crohn's disease, or a healthy co-twin of an affected twin (not recorded which). Here the CDR3 reads CASSRGLAESYEQYF.